This is a list of T cell receptor beta chains from one sample in a study of shared clonotypes between healthy human individuals. TCRdb's table, derived via immunoSEQ multiplex PCR, lists solely in-frame clones and lacks some. The sample holds under 1,100,000 clones, around 74% seen once. The sequenced sample consisted of memory CD4+ T cells sorted from blood. The receptors here all came from a man younger than 30 in good health. Both conserved end residues are part of each CDR3. D genes are given only for firm matches. Part of the rows lack a size; the others show once, few, many or a class for expanded clones.

V gene: TRBV19; J gene: TRBJ2-1; clone size: .; D gene: TRBD1; CDR3 DNA: TGTGCCAGTAGAACTTACAGGGGGAGCTCCTACAATGAGCAGTTCTTC; CDR3 protein: CASRTYRGSSYNEQFF
V gene: TRBV2; J gene: TRBJ1-2; clone size: .; D gene: TRBD1; CDR3 DNA: TGTGCCAGCAATAGCCCAGGGGGCGCCTATGGCTACACCTTC; CDR3 protein: CASNSPGGAYGYTF
V gene: TRBV2; J gene: TRBJ2-3; clone size: .; D gene: .; CDR3 DNA: TGTGCCAGCAGTGCCGGGGGTGATTCAGATACGCAGTATTTT; CDR3 protein: CASSAGGDSDTQYF
V gene: TRBV30; J gene: TRBJ2-2; clone size: .; D gene: .; CDR3 DNA: TGTGCCTGGAGTCCCTTAACAGGGAACACCGGGGAGCTGTTTTTT; CDR3 protein: CAWSPLTGNTGELFF
V gene: TRBV6-1; J gene: TRBJ1-3; clone size: .; D gene: TRBD1; CDR3 DNA: TGTGCCAGCCCAGATTTAACAGGGGCTGGAAACACCATATATTTT; CDR3 protein: CASPDLTGAGNTIYF
V gene: TRBV6-4; J gene: TRBJ2-1; clone size: .; D gene: TRBD2; CDR3 DNA: TGTGCCAGCAGTCGGCAAGCGGGAGGTGCCTATGAGCAGTTCTTC; CDR3 protein: CASSRQAGGAYEQFF
V gene: TRBV18; J gene: TRBJ1-2; clone size: many; D gene: .; CDR3 DNA: TGTGCCAGCTCACCCTCCGGACAATTCACCTATGGCTACACCTTC; CDR3 protein: CASSPSGQFTYGYTF
V gene: TRBV6-5; J gene: TRBJ2-7; clone size: once; D gene: .; CDR3 DNA: TGTGCCAGCTCTCACCCCTATGGCGCCTACGAGCAGTACTTC; CDR3 protein: CASSHPYGAYEQYF
V gene: TRBV19; J gene: TRBJ1-1; clone size: .; D gene: TRBD1; CDR3 DNA: TGTGCCAGTCGAACAGGGGCGAACACTGAAGCTTTCTTT; CDR3 protein: CASRTGANTEAFF
V gene: TRBV2; J gene: TRBJ1-5; clone size: .; D gene: .; CDR3 DNA: TGTGCCAGCAGTGAAGCTCGGACAGCCCGCCGGGGTCCCCAGCATTTT; CDR3 protein: CASSEARTARRGPQHF
V gene: TRBV7-2; J gene: TRBJ2-5; clone size: .; D gene: TRBD1; CDR3 DNA: TGTGCCAGCAGCCGGACAGGAAAAGAGAAAGCGACCCAGTACTTC; CDR3 protein: CASSRTGKEKATQYF
V gene: TRBV19; J gene: TRBJ1-2; clone size: .; D gene: .; CDR3 DNA: TGTGCCAGTAGTAAAAGTTATAACTATGGCTACACCTTC; CDR3 protein: CASSKSYNYGYTF
V gene: TRBV5-1; J gene: TRBJ2-1; clone size: few; D gene: TRBD2; CDR3 DNA: TGCGCCAGCAGCTTAGCTAGCGGGGGGGCAGATGAGCAGTTCTTC; CDR3 protein: CASSLASGGADEQFF
V gene: TRBV27; J gene: TRBJ2-1; clone size: .; D gene: .; CDR3 DNA: TGTGCCAGCAGTTTCGGACTGACTAAGTACAATGAGCAGTTCTTC; CDR3 protein: CASSFGLTKYNEQFF
V gene: TRBV11-3; J gene: TRBJ2-1; clone size: .; D gene: TRBD2; CDR3 DNA: TGTGCCAGCAGCTTATGGGCGGGAGGGCAATATGAGCAGTTCTTC; CDR3 protein: CASSLWAGGQYEQFF
V gene: TRBV13; J gene: TRBJ2-1; clone size: .; D gene: .; CDR3 DNA: TGTGCCAGCAGCTCACCACGAGACTCGTACAATGAGCAGTTCTTC; CDR3 protein: CASSSPRDSYNEQFF
V gene: TRBV5-8; J gene: TRBJ1-4; clone size: .; D gene: .; CDR3 DNA: TGTGCCGGCGCCAGCCTTAATGAAAAACTGTTTTTT; CDR3 protein: CAGASLNEKLFF
V gene: TRBV14; J gene: TRBJ2-5; clone size: .; D gene: .; CDR3 DNA: TGTGCCAGCAGCCAAGTTAGAGAGACCCAGTACTTC; CDR3 protein: CASSQVRETQYF
V gene: TRBV7-2; J gene: TRBJ2-7; clone size: .; D gene: .; CDR3 DNA: TGTGCCAGCAGCCCAACGGGACGACTGCCCTCCTACGAGCAGTACTTC; CDR3 protein: CASSPTGRLPSYEQYF
V gene: TRBV25-1; J gene: TRBJ1-3; clone size: .; D gene: TRBD1; CDR3 DNA: TGTGCCAGCAGGCCCCAGGGGGACACCATATATTTT; CDR3 protein: CASRPQGDTIYF
V gene: TRBV19; J gene: TRBJ2-2; clone size: .; D gene: .; CDR3 DNA: TGTGCCAGTAGCCCCTTGTACACCGGGGAGCTGTTTTTT; CDR3 protein: CASSPLYTGELFF
V gene: TRBV4-2; J gene: TRBJ2-5; clone size: .; D gene: TRBD2; CDR3 DNA: TGTGCCAGCAGCCAAGATGACAGCGGGGGGCCCCAAGAGACCCAGTACTTC; CDR3 protein: CASSQDDSGGPQETQYF
V gene: TRBV28; J gene: TRBJ2-1; clone size: .; D gene: .; CDR3 DNA: TGTGCCAGCAGTTGGGGAATCTCCTACAATGAGCAGTTCTTC; CDR3 protein: CASSWGISYNEQFF
V gene: TRBV7-9; J gene: TRBJ1-1; clone size: few; D gene: .; CDR3 DNA: TGTGCCAGCAGCTTAGCCAGCGCAGGGTTATTTACTGAAGCTTTCTTT; CDR3 protein: CASSLASAGLFTEAFF
V gene: TRBV18; J gene: TRBJ2-1; clone size: .; D gene: TRBD1; CDR3 DNA: TGTGCCAGCTCACTCAGTGGACAGGCCTCCTCTAGCAATGAGCAGTTCTTC; CDR3 protein: CASSLSGQASSSNEQFF
V gene: TRBV4-3; J gene: TRBJ2-6; clone size: .; D gene: .; CDR3 DNA: TGCGCCAGCAGCCAAGAAGGGGGAACTGGGGCCAACGTCCTGACTTTC; CDR3 protein: CASSQEGGTGANVLTF
V gene: TRBV7-2; J gene: TRBJ1-1; clone size: .; D gene: .; CDR3 DNA: TGTGCCAGCAGCTTAGAGCAAGGGAGACGGGGCACTGAAGCTTTCTTT; CDR3 protein: CASSLEQGRRGTEAFF
V gene: TRBV6-6; J gene: TRBJ1-2; clone size: few; D gene: .; CDR3 DNA: TGTGCCAGCAGTTCGACCACCCTAGACAGGACCTATGGCTACACCTTC; CDR3 protein: CASSSTTLDRTYGYTF
V gene: TRBV11-2; J gene: TRBJ2-7; clone size: .; D gene: TRBD1; CDR3 DNA: TGTGCCAGCAGCTTAGTCCAGACAGGGAATGGGGAGCAGTACTTC; CDR3 protein: CASSLVQTGNGEQYF
V gene: TRBV30; J gene: TRBJ1-6; clone size: .; D gene: .; CDR3 DNA: TGTGCCTGGAGTTTCTCGACTGGTTATAATTCACCCCTCCACTTT; CDR3 protein: CAWSFSTGYNSPLHF
V gene: TRBV27; J gene: TRBJ2-3; clone size: .; D gene: .; CDR3 DNA: TGTGCCAGCAGGGGCGGTACCTTGTTCACAGATACGCAGTATTTT; CDR3 protein: CASRGGTLFTDTQYF
V gene: TRBV5-1; J gene: TRBJ2-3; clone size: few; D gene: TRBD2; CDR3 DNA: TGCGCCAGCAGCTTGGCCCTAGCGGCTGAGGCAGATACGCAGTATTTT; CDR3 protein: CASSLALAAEADTQYF